Below, one TCR beta chain is given with its context. The antigen is undetermined. TCRdb analysed the 5' RACE reads with MiXCR anew, one entry per CDR3 protein. The sample has about 550,000 distinct CDR3 sequences, about a fifth seen once; the top ten hold approximately 0.52%. This sample was included in a study of identical twins. Findings of the study overall: Memory repertoires lacked the insertion deficit that abundant cord blood beta clonotypes showed. Models underestimated out-of-frame TCR alpha sharing in monozygotic twins.

Germline loops: CDR1 SNHLY, CDR2 FYNNEI. V lost 1 base and J 8 bases, leaving 9 bases between the germline ends. The CDR3 runs 14 residues. These same data were also listed under a study on yellow fever vaccine responses in identical twins.

Sample: CD4+ T cells sorted from blood. The chain has TRBV2 and TRBJ1-6; D perhaps matches TRBD1 (6 bases). The receptor was derived from a woman aged 18 to 35 in good health. In DNA, the CDR3 is TGTGCCAGCAGTGAAGGGACAGCGTATTCACCCCTCCACTTT. Translation: CASSEGTAYSPLHF.